The clone carrying this T cell receptor beta chain appeared a single time. These data belong to a study of blood T cell repertoires in COVID-19. Across the study: Researchers got acute and convalescent COVID-19 samples from the United States, Italy and Spain. Nucleic acid was either cDNA or gDNA, and it came from T cells, B-cell-depleted T cells, or PBMCs.

As handled by the study authors: Nucleated cell number was recorded as an estimate derived from reference gene primer amplification. TCRdb keeps only in-frame clones here, not all; method: immunoSEQ multiplex PCR. V and J calls and clone size are those listed in that table; D and trimming were worked out from the DNA. The sample contains around 70,000 clones, roughly 90% of which appear only once. This receptor was identified in a man aged 45-65 years with acute or convalescent COVID-19. Sequencing was done on a sample of peripheral blood.

CDR3 region: CATSRDRTTDGNEQFF. The CDR3 DNA reads TGTGCCACCAGCAGAGACAGGACTACCGATGGCAATGAGCAGTTCTTC. This sequence joins TRBV15 and TRBJ2-1, with D possibly TRBD2 on 6 matching bases. The CDR3 contains 16 residues. The V gene's germline CDR1 is LNHNV and CDR2 YYDKDF (reference sequence). Trimming left V 0 bases short and J 6 bases short, with 15 bases between. The full variable domain, completed using reference TRBV15 and TRBJ2-1, is DAMVIQNPRYQVTQFGKPVTLSCSQTLNHNVMYWYQQKSSQAPKLLFHYYDKDFNNEADTPDNFQSRRPNTSFCFLDIRSPGLGDTAMYLCATSRDRTTDGNEQFFGPGTRLTVL.